This TCR beta chain was observed in a study of patients and donors after allogeneic stem cell transplantation. Germline V gene data show CDR1 as SGHTA and CDR2 as FQGTGA. Trimming took off 0 bases at V and 2 bases at J, with 11 bases between the two ends. The CDR3 covers 15 residues. TCRdb processed the RT-PCR reads anew with MiXCR; each CDR3 protein has one entry. Among over 400,000 distinct CDR3 sequences listed, approximately 16% were seen once. This clonotype turned up a few times. This TCR derives from a human donor who was either an allogeneic HSCT recipient or a stem cell or donor lymphocyte infusion donor (not recorded which). It is not recorded whose cells these are; they may come from a transplant donor. V and J are TRBV7-3 and TRBJ2-7, with D hard to call. Sequenced: blood, either unsorted or a sorted T cell fraction (not recorded which). CDR3 sequence reads: CASSLTWAGTYEQYF. The CDR3 DNA is TGTGCCAGCAGCTTAACGTGGGCAGGAACCTACGAGCAGTACTTC.